Listed here are 9 T cell receptor beta chains from one sample, sequenced in a study of TIL therapy for anti-PD-1-resistant metastatic lung cancer. The immunoSEQ assay was v3. Data came from immunoSEQ multiplex PCR; TCRdb stores just in-frame clones and leaves some out. Of about 52,000 clones in the sample, 70% to 85% are singletons; the top ten hold about 5%. Indicated time point: pre-treatment sample, taken before nivolumab and TIL therapy. Here the sequenced sample was blood, taken at baseline. These receptors were taken from a woman between 30 and 85 years old with non-small cell lung cancer.

The genes are TRBV9 and TRBJ2-1, with TRBD2 matching 10 bases. V gave up 1 base and J gave up 7 bases; unmatched junction bases: 8. The germline CDR1 and CDR2 sequences are SGDLS and YYNGEE. The CDR3 loop spans 16 amino acids. Written as DNA, the CDR3 is TGTGCCAGCAGCGTAAGGATAGCGGGGGGACTAAATGAGCAGTTCTTC. Translating it yields CASSVRIAGGLNEQFF.

V is TRBV30 and J is TRBJ2-7; 12 nucleotides line up with TRBD2. Germline values: CDR1 GTSNPN, CDR2 SVGIG (reference sequence). The junction had 2 bases not matched to a gene; V was cut back by 2 bases and J by 3 bases. This CDR3 is 14 amino acids long. The CDR3 DNA follows: TGTGCCTGGAGTACTAGCGGGGGGCTCTACGAGCAGTACTTC. Amino acid sequence: CAWSTSGGLYEQYF.

The chain joins TRBV7-2 to TRBJ2-3; TRBD2 aligns across 7 bases. After removal of 4 bases from V and 3 bases from J, the junction contained 10 bases not matched to a gene. This CDR3 contains 16 residues. Germline CDR1 SGHTA, CDR2 FQGNSA. In nucleotides, the CDR3 is TGTGCCAGCAGCTACCCGCTAGCGGCGGGGACAGATACGCAGTATTTT. Protein product: CASSYPLAAGTDTQYF.

V usage is TRBV28 and J usage is TRBJ1-5; D remains ambiguous. Looked up from germline, CDR1 is MDHEN and CDR2 is SYDVKM. V was clipped by 6 bases and J by 5 bases, with 8 bases between them. The CDR3 runs 12 residues. CDR3 bases: TGTGCCAGCAGGGAGTCGGATCAGCCCCAGCATTTT. Translated, it gives CASRESDQPQHF.

V usage is TRBV12-5 and J usage is TRBJ1-1; 8 nucleotides line up with TRBD1. The J segment lost 2 bases and the V segment lost 6 bases, leaving 8 bases of the junction unmatched. This CDR3 has 15 residues. CDR1 and CDR2 from the germline V gene are LGHNT and FRNRAP. CDR3 region: CASGPPRGLNTEAFF. DNA for the CDR3: TGTGCTAGTGGCCCCCCCAGGGGGCTTAACACTGAAGCTTTCTTT.

J is TRBJ1-2 and V is TRBV20-1; D unresolved. CDR1 DFQATT and CDR2 SNEGSKA come from the germline V gene (reference sequence). The CDR3 totals 11 residues. CDR3 region: CSLRAFYGYTF. The CDR3 DNA reads as TGCAGCCTAAGGGCCTTCTATGGCTACACCTTC.

This sequence joins TRBV18 and TRBJ1-6; D perhaps matches TRBD1 (6 bases). V gave up 2 bases and J gave up 7 bases, with 9 bases separating them. The CDR3 has 14 residues. The germline V gene has CDR1 KGHSH and CDR2 LQKENI. The CDR3 here is CASSPDRQNSPLHF. The CDR3 region has the DNA TGTGCCAGCTCACCAGACAGGCAAAATTCACCCCTCCACTTT. Filled out from reference TRBV18 and TRBJ1-6, the complete variable domain reads NAGVMQNPRHLVRRRGQEARLRCSPMKGHSHVYWYRQLPEEGLKFMVYLQKENIIDESGMPKERFSAEFPKEGPSILRIQQVVRGDSAAYFCASSPDRQNSPLHFGNGTRLTVT.

This clone has just one count. This rearrangement joins TRBV11-2 to TRBJ2-7, with TRBD2 identical over 7 bases. The germline CDR1 and CDR2 sequences are SGHAT and FQNNGV. V shed 0 bases and J 1 base; nucleotides not matched to a gene: 6. The CDR3 is 16 amino acids. In nucleotides, the CDR3 is TGTGCCAGCAGCTTAGATCCCACTAGCGTGTCCTACGAGCAGTACTTC. Translation gives CASSLDPTSVSYEQYF.

This clone was detected only once. The chain recombines TRBV28 with TRBJ2-7; D is ambiguous. V was clipped by 4 bases and J by 6 bases, with 19 bases between them. Germline CDR1 and CDR2: MDHEN and SYDVKM. The CDR3 is 15 residues long. The CDR3 DNA is TGTGCCAGCAGTTCCTCGAACGGGTGGTGGGCCGAGCAGTACTTC. It codes for CASSSSNGWWAEQYF.